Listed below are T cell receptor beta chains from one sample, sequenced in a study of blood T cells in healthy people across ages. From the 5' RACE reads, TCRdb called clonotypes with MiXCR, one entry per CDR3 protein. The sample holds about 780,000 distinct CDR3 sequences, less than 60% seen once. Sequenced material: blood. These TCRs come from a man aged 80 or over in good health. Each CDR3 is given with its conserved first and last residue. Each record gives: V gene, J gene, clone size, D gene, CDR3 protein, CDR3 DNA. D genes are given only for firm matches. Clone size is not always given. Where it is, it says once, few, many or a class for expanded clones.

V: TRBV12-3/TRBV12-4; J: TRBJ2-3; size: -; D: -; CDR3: CASSPNRYTQYF; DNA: TGTGCCAGCAGTCCAAACAGGTATACGCAGTATTTT
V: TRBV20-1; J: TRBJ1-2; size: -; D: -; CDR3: CSARDGLTDYGYTF; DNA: TGCAGTGCTAGAGACGGCCTTACGGACTATGGCTACACCTTC
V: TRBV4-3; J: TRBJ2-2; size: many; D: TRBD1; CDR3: CASSQDTRQGAGTGELFF; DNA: TGCGCCAGCAGCCAAGATACTCGACAGGGGGCAGGCACCGGGGAGCTGTTTTTT
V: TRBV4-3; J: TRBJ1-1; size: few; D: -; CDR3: CASKAGAVTEAFF; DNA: TGCGCCAGCAAGGCAGGGGCGGTCACTGAAGCTTTCTTT
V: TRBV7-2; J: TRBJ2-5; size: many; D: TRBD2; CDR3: CASSWTSGSGGETQYF; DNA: TGTGCCAGCAGCTGGACTAGCGGGAGTGGGGGAGAGACCCAGTACTTC
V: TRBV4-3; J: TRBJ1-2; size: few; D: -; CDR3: CASSQGREGIYGYTF; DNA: TGCGCCAGCAGCCAAGGAAGGGAAGGGATCTATGGCTACACCTTC
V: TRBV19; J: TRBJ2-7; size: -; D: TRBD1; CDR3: CASSRESTGTAYEQYF; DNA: TGTGCCAGTAGTAGAGAAAGCACCGGGACAGCCTACGAGCAGTACTTC
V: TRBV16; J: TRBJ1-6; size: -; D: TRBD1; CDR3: CASSGAGQSNSPLHF; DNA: TGTGCCAGCAGCGGCGCGGGACAGTCCAATTCACCCCTCCACTTT
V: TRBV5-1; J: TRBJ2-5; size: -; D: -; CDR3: CASSLGGRQEETQYF; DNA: TGCGCCAGCAGCTTGGGGGGAAGACAGGAAGAGACCCAGTACTTC
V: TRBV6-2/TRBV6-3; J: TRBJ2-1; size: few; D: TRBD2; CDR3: CASKSTSGIGEQFF; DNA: TGTGCCAGCAAATCTACTAGCGGGATCGGTGAGCAGTTCTTC
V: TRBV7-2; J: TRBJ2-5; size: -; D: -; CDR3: CASSLQGGFETQYF; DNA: TGTGCCAGCAGCTTGCAGGGAGGTTTCGAGACCCAGTACTTC
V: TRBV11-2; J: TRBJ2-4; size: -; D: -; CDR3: CASSLVSKYIQYF; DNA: TGTGCCAGCAGCTTAGTTTCCAAATACATTCAGTACTTC
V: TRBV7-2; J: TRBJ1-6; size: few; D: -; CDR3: CASSLEGQGRTPLHF; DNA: TGTGCCAGCAGCTTAGAGGGGCAGGGTCGTACACCCCTCCACTTT
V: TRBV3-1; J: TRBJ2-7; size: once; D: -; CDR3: CASSQKTGPQSPEQYF; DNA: TGTGCCAGCAGCCAAAAGACCGGGCCTCAGTCCCCCGAGCAGTACTTC
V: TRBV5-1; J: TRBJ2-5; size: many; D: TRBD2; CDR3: CASSLRGAGEETQYF; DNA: TGCGCCAGCAGCTTACGCGGCGCGGGGGAGGAGACCCAGTACTTC
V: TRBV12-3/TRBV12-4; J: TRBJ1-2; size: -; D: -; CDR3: CASNQQEYGYTF; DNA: TGTGCCAGCAACCAACAGGAGTATGGCTACACCTTC
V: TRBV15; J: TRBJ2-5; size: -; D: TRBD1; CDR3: CATSSRQGQETQYF; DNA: TGTGCCACCAGCAGCCGACAGGGTCAGGAGACCCAGTACTTC
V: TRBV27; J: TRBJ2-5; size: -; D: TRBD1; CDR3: CASSSTGQGFKAEYF; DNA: TGTGCCAGCAGTTCCACGGGACAGGGGTTTAAGGCGGAGTACTTC
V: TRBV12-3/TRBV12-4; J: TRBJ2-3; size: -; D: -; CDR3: CASSLGGAGASTDTQYF; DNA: TGTGCCAGCAGTCTAGGGGGAGCCGGGGCGAGCACAGATACGCAGTATTTT
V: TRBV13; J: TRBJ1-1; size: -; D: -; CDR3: CASSPYLNTEAFF; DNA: TGTGCCAGCAGCCCATACTTGAACACTGAAGCTTTCTTT
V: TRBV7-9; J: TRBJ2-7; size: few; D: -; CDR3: CASSFANQVDHEQYF; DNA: TGTGCCAGCAGTTTCGCGAACCAGGTTGACCACGAGCAGTACTTC
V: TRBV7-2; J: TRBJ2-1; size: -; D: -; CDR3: CASSRDKDNEQFF; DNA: TGTGCCAGCAGCCGGGACAAAGACAATGAGCAGTTCTTC
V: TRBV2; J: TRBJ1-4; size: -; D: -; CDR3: CASSVGEKLFF; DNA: TGTGCCAGCAGTGTTGGTGAAAAACTGTTTTTT
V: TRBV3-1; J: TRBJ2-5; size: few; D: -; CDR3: CASSSIPQETQYF; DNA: TGTGCCAGCAGCTCCATACCCCAAGAGACCCAGTACTTC
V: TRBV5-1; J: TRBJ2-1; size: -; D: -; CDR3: CASSLIRVGSQETQFF; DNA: TGCGCCAGCAGCTTGATCCGGGTGGGGAGCCAAGAGACCCAGTTCTTC
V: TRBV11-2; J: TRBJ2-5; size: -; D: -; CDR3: CASSLDWGEAQETQYF; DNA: TGTGCCAGCAGCTTAGATTGGGGGGAGGCACAAGAGACCCAGTACTTC
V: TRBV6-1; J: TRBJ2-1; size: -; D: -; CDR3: CASIKPGALNEQFF; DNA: TGTGCCAGCATCAAGCCGGGGGCCTTAAATGAGCAGTTCTTC
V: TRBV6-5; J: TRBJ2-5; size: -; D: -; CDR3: CASMPTGVETQYF; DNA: TGTGCCAGCATGCCGACAGGCGTGGAGACCCAGTACTTC
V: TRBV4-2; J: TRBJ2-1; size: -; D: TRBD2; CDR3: CASSQGTSDHEQFF; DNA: TGTGCCAGCAGCCAAGGTACTAGCGATCATGAGCAGTTCTTC
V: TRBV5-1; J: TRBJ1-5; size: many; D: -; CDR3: CASSLGVGAQPQHF; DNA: TGCGCCAGCAGCTTGGGAGTCGGCGCTCAGCCCCAGCATTTT
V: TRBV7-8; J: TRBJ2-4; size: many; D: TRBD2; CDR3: CASSSTTSGRAEYIQYF; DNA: TGTGCCAGCAGCTCAACAACTAGCGGGAGGGCCGAGTACATTCAGTACTTC
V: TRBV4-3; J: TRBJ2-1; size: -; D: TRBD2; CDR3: CASSGAGEQFF; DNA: TGCGCCAGCAGCGGAGCGGGAGAGCAGTTCTTC
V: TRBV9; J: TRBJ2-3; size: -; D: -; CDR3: CASKRRAGEDTQYF; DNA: TGTGCGAGCAAACGACGAGCAGGGGAAGATACGCAGTATTTT
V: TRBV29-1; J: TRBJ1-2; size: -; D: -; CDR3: CSVQLPNYGYTF; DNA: TGCAGCGTTCAACTCCCTAACTATGGCTACACCTTC
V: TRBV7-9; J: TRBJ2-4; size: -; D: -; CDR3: CASSFYNGTLRSKNIQYF; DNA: TGTGCCAGCAGCTTTTATAATGGGACACTACGGTCCAAAAACATTCAGTACTTC
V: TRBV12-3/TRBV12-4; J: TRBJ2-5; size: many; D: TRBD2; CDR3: CASSTRAGTSGREETQYF; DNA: TGTGCCAGCAGCACTAGGGCCGGGACTAGCGGGAGGGAAGAGACCCAGTACTTC
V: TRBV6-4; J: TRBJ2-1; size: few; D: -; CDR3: CASSPEVRLYNEQFF; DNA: TGTGCCAGCAGCCCCGAGGTGAGGCTCTACAATGAGCAGTTCTTC
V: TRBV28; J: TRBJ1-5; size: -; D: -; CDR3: CASSLWPGQPQHF; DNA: TGTGCCAGCAGTTTATGGCCGGGTCAGCCCCAGCATTTT
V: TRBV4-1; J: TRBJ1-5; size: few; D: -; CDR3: CASSQQGGGNQPQHF; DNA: TGCGCCAGCAGCCAACAAGGGGGGGGCAATCAGCCCCAGCATTTT
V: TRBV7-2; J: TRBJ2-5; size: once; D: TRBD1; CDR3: CASSLMTGEQETQYF; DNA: TGTGCCAGCAGCTTAATGACAGGGGAGCAAGAGACCCAGTACTTC
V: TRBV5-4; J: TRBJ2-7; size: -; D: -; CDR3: CASSPSTGLPYEQYF; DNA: TGTGCCAGCAGCCCCTCGACGGGCCTCCCCTACGAGCAGTACTTC
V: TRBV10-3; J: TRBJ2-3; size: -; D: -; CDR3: CAISEGGDTPYF; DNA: TGTGCCATCAGTGAGGGGGGTGATACGCCGTATTTT
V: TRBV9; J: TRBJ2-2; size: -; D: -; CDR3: CASSRSEAGELFF; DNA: TGTGCCAGCAGTCGTAGCGAGGCCGGGGAGCTGTTTTTT
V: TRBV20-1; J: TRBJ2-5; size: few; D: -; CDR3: CSARDRPMRETQYF; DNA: TGCAGTGCTAGAGATCGGCCTATGCGAGAGACCCAGTACTTC
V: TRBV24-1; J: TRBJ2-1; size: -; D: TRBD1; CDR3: CATSGTAGGYGEQFF; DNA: TGTGCCACCAGTGGAACGGCAGGGGGCTACGGAGAGCAGTTCTTC
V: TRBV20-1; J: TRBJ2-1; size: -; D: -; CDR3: CSALGGSVGDNEQFF; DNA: TGCAGTGCCCTGGGGGGTAGCGTGGGAGACAATGAGCAGTTCTTC
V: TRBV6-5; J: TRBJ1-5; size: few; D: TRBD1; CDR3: CASARTGELSNQPQHF; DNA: TGTGCCAGCGCAAGAACAGGGGAGCTTAGCAATCAGCCCCAGCATTTT
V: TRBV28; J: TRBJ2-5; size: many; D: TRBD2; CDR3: CAGARAGVETQYF; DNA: TGTGCCGGCGCTAGAGCGGGAGTAGAGACCCAGTACTTC
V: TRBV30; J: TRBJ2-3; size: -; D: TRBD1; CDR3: CASQGATTDTQYF; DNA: TGTGCCTCCCAGGGGGCTACCACAGATACGCAGTATTTT
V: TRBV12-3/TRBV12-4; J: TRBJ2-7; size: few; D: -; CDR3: CASSLRSQGYEQYF; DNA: TGTGCCAGCAGTTTAAGATCCCAGGGCTACGAGCAGTACTTC
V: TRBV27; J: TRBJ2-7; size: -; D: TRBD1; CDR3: CASSLTLLGQGAKQYF; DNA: TGTGCCAGCAGTTTAACCCTTCTGGGACAGGGTGCAAAGCAGTACTTC
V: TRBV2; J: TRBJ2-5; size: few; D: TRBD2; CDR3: CASSSLSGGRAAETQYF; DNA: TGTGCCAGCAGTTCCCTTAGCGGCGGGAGGGCCGCGGAGACCCAGTACTTC
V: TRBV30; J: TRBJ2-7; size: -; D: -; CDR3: CAWRTVNEQYF; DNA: TGTGCCTGGAGGACAGTAAACGAGCAGTACTTC
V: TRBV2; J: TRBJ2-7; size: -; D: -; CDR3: CASSETFYEQYF; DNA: TGTGCCAGCAGTGAAACTTTCTACGAGCAGTACTTC
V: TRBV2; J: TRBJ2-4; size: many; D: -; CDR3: CASSEFGGGRHGKNIQYF; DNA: TGTGCCAGCAGTGAATTTGGGGGAGGAAGGCATGGCAAAAACATTCAGTACTTC
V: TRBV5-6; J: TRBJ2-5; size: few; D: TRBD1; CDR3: CASSLVNRGKTQYF; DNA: TGTGCCAGCAGCTTGGTGAACAGGGGCAAGACCCAGTACTTC